The sequence of this T cell receptor (beta chain) was determined in a study of blood T cell repertoires in COVID-19. This table comes from immunoSEQ multiplex PCR, and its TCRdb copy is limited to in-frame clones, with some not included. The sample includes some 220,000 clones, around 89% seen only once; the top ten take about 3.3%. The germline V gene has CDR1 SGHRS and CDR2 YFSETQ. V was pared by 3 bases and J by 0 bases, with 6 bases of the junction left unmatched. The length of the CDR3 is 17 residues. Cohorts were assigned according to the clinical history that participants reported. The chain links TRBV5-1 to TRBJ1-2, with 12 bases matching TRBD1. The material sequenced was PBMCs or T cells enriched from blood (not recorded which). The sequence derives from a woman under 30 in a cohort exposed to, infected with or recovered from COVID-19 (not recorded which). CDR3 bases: TGCGCCAGCAGCTCTACGGGACAGGGGGCATCTAACTATGGCTACACCTTC. Translated, it gives CASSSTGQGASNYGYTF.